This T cell receptor beta chain was sequenced during a study of cytomegalovirus exposure and HLA in healthy donors. Study at large: The 120 million or so unique TCR beta sequences, from 150 million to 200 million T cells, were found by an earlier analysis.

The germline V gene has CDR1 MNHEY and CDR2 SMNVEV (reference sequence). The junction had 2 bases not matched to a gene; V was cut back by 5 bases and J by 4 bases. The CDR3 has 14 amino acids. Concerning this clone itself: The antigen is not known.

Whole-study findings and limits: Most TCR sequences proved rare, with some public TCRs found in many donors. Later analysis indicated greater clonal expansion among HLA-associated TCR beta chains than among equally common other chains.

The primer mix had 60 Vbeta and 13 Jbeta primers. Clones were sequenced by immunoSEQ multiplex PCR, and TCRdb holds only the in-frame ones, with some missing. The repertoire holds under 200,000 clones, with about 65% as singletons. This clonotype was obtained from a woman aged 18-29 years in good health and CMV-seropositive. The specimen was PBMCs. This sequence joins TRBV27 and TRBJ2-7, with 13 positions matching TRBD2. CDR3: CASSGLAGEYEQYF. The CDR3 region has the DNA TGTGCCAGCAGTGGACTAGCGGGAGAGTACGAGCAGTACTTC.